This TCR delta chain appears in the sequencing data of a study of gamma-delta chains in newborns, infants, children. The wider study: Microbial exposure reportedly drives polyclonal innate γδ T cell expansion after birth.

Trimming at V came to 0 bases and at J to 3 bases, leaving 13 bases not matched to a gene. Germline lookup yields CDR1 TSWWSYY and CDR2 QGS. The CDR3 loop spans 19 amino acids. TCRdb processed the reads again with the CATT caller. The data contain 1,500 to 2,000 delta-chain clones, 41% of them singletons. This clone came up a few times. This TCR came from a child who had a fever. Material for sequencing was blood. This chain connects TRDV1 to TRDJ1, with 10 bases lining up with TRDD3. In DNA, the CDR3 is TGTGCTCTTGGGGAACTCACCTACCCGACTGGGGGATTACCCGATAAACTCATCTTT. Its translation is CALGELTYPTGGLPDKLIF.